This T cell receptor beta chain was identified during a study of shared clonotypes between healthy human individuals. General observations from the study: Sharing across four donors was highest in naive CD4 (around 5%) and lowest in memory CD8 (approximately 0.4%). Memory subsets generally showed smaller estimated richness than naive subsets did.

At the deep level, the assay was run. Clones were sequenced by immunoSEQ multiplex PCR, and TCRdb holds only the in-frame ones, with some missing. The sample shows roughly 2.6 million clones, around nine tenths of them seen only once. The CDR3 runs 14 residues. Germline-derived CDR1 and CDR2 are GTSNPN and SVGIG (reference sequence). Trimming left V 1 base short and J 0 bases short, with 9 bases between. Notes on this clone: Its antigen remains unknown.

The rearrangement uses TRBV30 and TRBJ2-5; no firm D call. The sample consisted of naive CD4+ T cells sorted from blood. As for subset: CD45RA+ positively selected. The receptor's source is a man aged 18-30 years in good health. CDR3 in amino acids: CAWSEGRNQETQYF. In DNA, the CDR3 is TGTGCCTGGAGTGAAGGCAGAAACCAAGAGACCCAGTACTTC. Full variable domain (rest looked up from reference TRBV30 and TRBJ2-5): SQTIHQWPATLVQPVGSPLSLECTVEGTSNPNLYWYRQAAGRGLQLLFYSVGIGQISSEVPQNLSASRPQDRQFILSSKKLLLSDSGFYLCAWSEGRNQETQYFGPGTRLLVL.